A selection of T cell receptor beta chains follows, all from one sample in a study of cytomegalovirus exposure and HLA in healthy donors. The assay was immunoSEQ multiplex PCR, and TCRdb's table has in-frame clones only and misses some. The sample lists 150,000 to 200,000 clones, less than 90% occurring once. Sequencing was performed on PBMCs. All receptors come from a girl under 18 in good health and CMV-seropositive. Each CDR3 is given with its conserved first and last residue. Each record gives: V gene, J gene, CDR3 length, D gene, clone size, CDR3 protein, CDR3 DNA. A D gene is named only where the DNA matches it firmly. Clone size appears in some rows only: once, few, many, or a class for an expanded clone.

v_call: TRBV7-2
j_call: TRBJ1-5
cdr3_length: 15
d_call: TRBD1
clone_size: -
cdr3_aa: CASSLSGTGNQPQHF
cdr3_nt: TGTGCCAGCAGCTTATCCGGGACAGGCAATCAGCCCCAGCATTTT

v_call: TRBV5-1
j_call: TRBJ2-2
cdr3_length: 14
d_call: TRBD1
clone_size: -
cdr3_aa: CASSGTGDTGEVFF
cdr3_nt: TGCGCCAGCAGCGGGACAGGGGACACCGGGGAGGTGTTTTTT

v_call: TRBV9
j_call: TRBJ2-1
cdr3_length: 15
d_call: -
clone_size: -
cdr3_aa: CASSVGFSLGSEQFF
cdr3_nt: TGTGCCAGCAGCGTAGGATTCTCCCTCGGTAGTGAGCAGTTCTTC

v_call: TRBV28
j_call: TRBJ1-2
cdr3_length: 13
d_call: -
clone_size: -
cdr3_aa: CASRGIANYGYTF
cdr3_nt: TGTGCCAGCAGGGGCATAGCTAACTATGGCTACACCTTC

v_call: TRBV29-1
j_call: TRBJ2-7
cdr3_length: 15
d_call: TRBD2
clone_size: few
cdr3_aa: CSVGLLAEKTYEQYF
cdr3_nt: TGCAGCGTTGGTCTGCTAGCGGAGAAGACCTACGAGCAGTACTTC

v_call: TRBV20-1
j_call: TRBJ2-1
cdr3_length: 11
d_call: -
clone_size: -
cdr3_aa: CSSSRVDEQFF
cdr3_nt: TGCAGTTCCTCCAGGGTGGATGAGCAGTTCTTC

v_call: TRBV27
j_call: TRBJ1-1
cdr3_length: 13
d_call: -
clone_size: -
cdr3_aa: CASSFLVSTEAFF
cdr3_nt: TGTGCCAGCAGTTTCCTAGTAAGTACTGAAGCTTTCTTT

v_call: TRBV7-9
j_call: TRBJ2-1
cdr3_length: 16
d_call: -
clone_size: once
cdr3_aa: CASSTIGGISYNEQFF
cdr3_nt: TGTGCCAGCAGCACTATCGGGGGAATCTCCTACAATGAGCAGTTCTTC

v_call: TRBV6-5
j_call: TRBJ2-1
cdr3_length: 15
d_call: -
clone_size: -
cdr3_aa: CASSYRRGQGVEQFF
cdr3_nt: TGTGCCAGCAGTTACCGGCGGGGCCAGGGGGTCGAGCAGTTCTTC

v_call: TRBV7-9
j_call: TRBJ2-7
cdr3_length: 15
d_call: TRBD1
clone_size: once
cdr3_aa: CASSQWDRGSYEQYF
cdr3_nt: TGTGCCAGCAGCCAATGGGACAGGGGATCCTACGAGCAGTACTTC

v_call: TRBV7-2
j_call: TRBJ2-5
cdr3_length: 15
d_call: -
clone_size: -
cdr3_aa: CASRQTPTEARTQYF
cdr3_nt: TGTGCCAGCAGACAAACCCCGACAGAAGCCAGGACCCAGTACTTC

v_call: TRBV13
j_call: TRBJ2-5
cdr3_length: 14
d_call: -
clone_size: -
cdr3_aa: CASSLGRGQETQYF
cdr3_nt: TGTGCCAGCAGCTTAGGGCGGGGCCAAGAGACCCAGTACTTC

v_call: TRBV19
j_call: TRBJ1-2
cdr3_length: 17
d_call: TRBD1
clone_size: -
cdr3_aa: CASSIRVGQGGYYGYTF
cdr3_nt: TGTGCCAGTAGTATCCGAGTAGGACAGGGCGGATACTATGGCTACACCTTC

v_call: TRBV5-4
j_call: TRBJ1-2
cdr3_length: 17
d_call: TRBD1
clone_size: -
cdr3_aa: CASSLPGTGDFNYGYTF
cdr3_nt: TGTGCCAGCAGCTTGCCAGGGACAGGGGACTTTAACTATGGCTACACCTTC

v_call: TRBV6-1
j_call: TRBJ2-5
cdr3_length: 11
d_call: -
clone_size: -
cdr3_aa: CASSEISRLYF
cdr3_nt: TGTGCCAGCAGTGAAATCTCTAGGCTGTACTTC

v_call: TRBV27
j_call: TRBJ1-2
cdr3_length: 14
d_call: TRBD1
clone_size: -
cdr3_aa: CASRGGGANYGYTF
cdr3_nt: TGTGCCAGCCGAGGGGGCGGAGCTAACTATGGCTACACCTTC

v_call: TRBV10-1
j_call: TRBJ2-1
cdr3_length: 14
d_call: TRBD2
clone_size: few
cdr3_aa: CATPLAASYNEQFF
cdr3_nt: TGCGCCACCCCTCTAGCGGCTTCCTACAATGAGCAGTTCTTC

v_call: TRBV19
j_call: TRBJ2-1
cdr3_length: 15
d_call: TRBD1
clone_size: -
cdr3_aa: CASTPGQGRYNEQFF
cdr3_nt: TGTGCCAGTACTCCGGGACAGGGACGCTACAATGAGCAGTTCTTC

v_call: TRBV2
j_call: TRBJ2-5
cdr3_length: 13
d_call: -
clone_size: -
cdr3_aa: CASSLRERETQYF
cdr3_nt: TGTGCCAGCAGTCTCCGGGAAAGGGAGACCCAGTACTTC